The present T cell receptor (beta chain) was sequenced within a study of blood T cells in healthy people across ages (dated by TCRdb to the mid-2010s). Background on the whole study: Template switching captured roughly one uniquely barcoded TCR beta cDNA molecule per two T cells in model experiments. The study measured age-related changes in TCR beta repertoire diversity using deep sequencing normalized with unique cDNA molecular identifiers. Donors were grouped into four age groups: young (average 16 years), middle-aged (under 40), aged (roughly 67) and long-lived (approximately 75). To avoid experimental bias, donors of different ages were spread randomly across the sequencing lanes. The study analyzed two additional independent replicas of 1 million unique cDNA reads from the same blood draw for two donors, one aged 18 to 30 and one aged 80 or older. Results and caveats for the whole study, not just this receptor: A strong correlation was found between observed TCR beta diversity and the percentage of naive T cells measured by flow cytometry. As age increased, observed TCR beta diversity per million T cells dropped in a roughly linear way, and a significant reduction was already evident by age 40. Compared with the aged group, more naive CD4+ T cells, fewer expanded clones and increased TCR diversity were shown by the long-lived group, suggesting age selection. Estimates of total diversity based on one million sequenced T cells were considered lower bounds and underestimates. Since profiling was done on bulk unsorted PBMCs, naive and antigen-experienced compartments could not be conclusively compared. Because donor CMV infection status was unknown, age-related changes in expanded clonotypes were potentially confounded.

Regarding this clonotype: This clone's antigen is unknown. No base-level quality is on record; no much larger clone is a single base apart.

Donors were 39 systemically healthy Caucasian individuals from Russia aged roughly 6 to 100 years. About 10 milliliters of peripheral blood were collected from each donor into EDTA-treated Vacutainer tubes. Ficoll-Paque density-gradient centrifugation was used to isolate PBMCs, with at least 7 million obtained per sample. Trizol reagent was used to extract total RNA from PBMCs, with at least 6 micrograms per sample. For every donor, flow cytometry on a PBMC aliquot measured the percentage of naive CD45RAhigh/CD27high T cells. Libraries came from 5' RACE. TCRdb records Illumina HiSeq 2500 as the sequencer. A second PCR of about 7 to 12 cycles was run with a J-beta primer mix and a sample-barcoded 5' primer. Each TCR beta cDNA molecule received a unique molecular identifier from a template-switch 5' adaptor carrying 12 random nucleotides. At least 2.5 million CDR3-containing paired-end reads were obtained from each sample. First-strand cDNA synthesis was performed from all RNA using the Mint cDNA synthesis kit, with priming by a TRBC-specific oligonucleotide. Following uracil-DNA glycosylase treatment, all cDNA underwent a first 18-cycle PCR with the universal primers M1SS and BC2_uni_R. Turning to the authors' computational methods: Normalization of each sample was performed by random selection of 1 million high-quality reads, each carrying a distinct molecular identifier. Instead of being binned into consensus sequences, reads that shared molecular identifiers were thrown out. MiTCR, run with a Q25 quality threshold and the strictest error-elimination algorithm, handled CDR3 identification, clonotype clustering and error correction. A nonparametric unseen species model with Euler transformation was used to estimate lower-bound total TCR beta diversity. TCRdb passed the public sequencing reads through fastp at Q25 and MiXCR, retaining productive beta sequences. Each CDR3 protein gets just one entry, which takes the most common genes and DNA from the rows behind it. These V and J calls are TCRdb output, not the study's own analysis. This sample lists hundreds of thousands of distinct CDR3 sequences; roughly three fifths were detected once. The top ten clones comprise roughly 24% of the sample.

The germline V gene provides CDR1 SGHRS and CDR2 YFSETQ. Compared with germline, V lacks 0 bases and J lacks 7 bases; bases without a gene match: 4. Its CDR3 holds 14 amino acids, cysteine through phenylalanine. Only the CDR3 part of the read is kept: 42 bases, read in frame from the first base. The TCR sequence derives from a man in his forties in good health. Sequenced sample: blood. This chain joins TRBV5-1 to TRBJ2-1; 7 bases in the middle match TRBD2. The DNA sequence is TGCGCCAGCAGCTTGGCGAAGGGAGGGAATGAGCAGTTCTTC. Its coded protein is CASSLAKGGNEQFF.